This TCR beta chain stems from a study of cytomegalovirus exposure and HLA in healthy donors (dated by TCRdb to between 2016 and 2019). Regarding the research as a whole: An earlier analysis of several hundred of the donors reported about 250 Gb of sequence data and 100 million to 130 million unique TCR beta sequences from about 200 million T cells. The T cell repertoires of around 730 subjects were profiled by immunosequencing and related to cytomegalovirus serostatus. Donor age, sex, ethnicity and CMV serostatus were compiled together with the repertoire data. Both class I and class II loci were covered by HLA typing, at four-digit resolution. A later genetic analysis took genome-wide SNP genotypes for about 65% of the roughly 670 donors and used that subset as a discovery cohort. To predict cytomegalovirus infection status, the study brought together high-throughput TCR immunosequencing, statistical association of individual TCRs with disease status, and machine learning. A separate validation cohort of some 130 different subjects was used in addition to the 666-subject first cohort. Typing coverage differed by locus: A, B, C, DRB1 and DQB1 were typed in roughly 629-640 donors, DQA1 in about 500, DPA1 in some 600, and DPB1 in about 450. To study patterns of TCR occurrence, a later analysis re-analyzed previously published TCR beta repertoires from more than 550 donors and added high-resolution HLA genotyping. An early release that covered several hundred HLA-typed donors contained around 330 gigabases of sequencing data and 80 million or so unique TCR sequences. The genetic ancestry cluster associated with self-reported Caucasian donors included approximately 85% of the 300 to 400 genotyped donors. Across approximately 420 genotyped donors of the cohort, an average of roughly 200,000 unique TCR beta nucleotide sequences per donor were sequenced, and roughly 20% of those sequences were non-productive. All discovery cohort repertoires had been generated on a single sequencing platform. Rather than using new phenotypic data, the later analysis identified candidate immune exposures from TCR beta sequences and from how often those sequences occurred across donors. To decide whether each TCR beta V gene segment behaved as functional or pseudogenic, an earlier analysis of approximately 600 of the donors relied on high-throughput TCR beta sequencing. Several DR-DQ haplotypes were handled as single units for association and clustering, since linkage in the cohort was strong. The study was designed to test whether signatures of past pathogen exposure could be identified by cataloging public T cell receptors. Here is what the overall study found, with its caveats: Linkage disequilibrium might explain the correlated functional status among segregating V segments, but an unknown experimental factor could not be ruled out. Sequencing depth was assumed to be roughly uniform across donors in the presence/absence analyses, though that assumption may not hold. Because counts were too low, some 17 rarely observed V segments, including chromosome 9 orphons, were excluded from the earlier analysis of around 590 of the donors. In a later analysis, HLA-associated TCR beta chains were found to be more clonally expanded and to have lower generation probabilities than equally common non-associated chains. Several of the top co-occurrence clusters appeared to be linked to parvovirus B19, influenza, CMV and Epstein-Barr virus, according to a later analysis. Immune exposure information for the cohort was limited to CMV serostatus. Strong co-occurrence of HLA alleles, especially DR and DQ, made assigning TCR associations to individual alleles difficult. A cluster of highly shared sequence variants was judged likely to represent a technical artifact of the sequencing pipeline. A few of the identified cytomegalovirus-associated TCR beta chains were confirmed in vitro to be specific for cytomegalovirus antigens. According to a later analysis, most CMV-associated TCR beta chains appeared to be HLA-restricted, and the HLA associations seemed to be driven largely by CMV exposure. Most TCR sequences were seen in very few donors, while some public TCRs were found in many individuals. An association between a missense DCLRE1C variant and V-gene and J-gene trimming of TCR beta chains was found in a later genetic analysis and replicated in an independent cohort. Because the 87-base-pair reads could not distinguish some IMGT-functional V segments, including TRBV6-2 and TRBV6-3, those segments were excluded. According to the authors, the approach could potentially be generalized to other disease states and immunological phenotypes. According to a later analysis, TCR association rates differed among HLA loci, with DRB1 alleles showing the most associated TCRs and HLA-C alleles showing the fewest. The study gave a list of some 150 TCR beta chains associated with cytomegalovirus. A later analysis associated 15,000 to 20,000 TCR beta sequences with specific HLA alleles at a false discovery rate of 0.05. A further reported finding was that TCR beta sequences accurately predicted the HLA-A and HLA-B alleles for most subjects in the first cohort. Because some donors lacked HLA typing at each locus, the association tests relied only on the typed subset. The classifier was reported to diagnose cytomegalovirus status with high specificity and sensitivity in both the original cohort and the validation cohort. In an earlier analysis of 450 to 750 of the donors, most TCR beta V segments appeared in productive rearrangements about 90% or about 30% of the time, broadly matching IMGT annotations. Only TCR beta chains were sequenced in this cohort, and the absence of alpha or paired-chain data limited detectable features. In a later genetic analysis, fewer N-insertions in productive TCRs were reported among donors in an Asian-associated ancestry cluster than the roughly 710-donor mean.

The V end gives up 4 bases and the J end 4 bases, leaving 6 bases in the junction not matched to a gene. Per the germline V gene (reference sequence), LNHDA is the CDR1 and SQIVND is the CDR2. Inclusive of the bounding cysteine and phenylalanine, the CDR3 is 16 residues long. Here the CDR3 DNA is all that survives: 48 bases in frame from base 1. The cohort consisted of 666 healthy bone marrow donors. At the time of sampling, all cohort members were nominally healthy, though unrecorded immune exposures were likely present. The donor tested CMV seropositive and was one of the 289 seropositive cohort members. A peripheral blood sample was provided by each donor, and peripheral blood mononuclear cells were used for TCR beta sequencing. The Qiagen DNeasy Blood Extraction Kit was used to extract genomic DNA from the blood cell samples. The method was the immunoSEQ multiplex PCR assay. The multiplex PCR relied on a mix of 60 forward primers for TCR Vbeta segments and 13 reverse primers for TCR Jbeta segments. The CDR3 region of rearranged TCR beta genes was amplified from genomic DNA by a multiplex PCR assay. Amplified TCR beta libraries were sequenced as 87-base-pair reads on the Illumina HiSeq System. Per the authors' processing: In a later analysis, tens of millions of unique TCR beta chains were counted across the approximately 670 repertoires, and approximately 11 million of these chains were shared by at least two donors. A nearest-neighbor algorithm error-corrected the raw reads and collapsed the reads into unique sequences, merging closely related sequences to remove PCR and sequencing errors. Alignment of CDR3 sequences to IMGT reference sequences was used to assign V, D and J gene segments. For a sequence to be retained, at least a six-nucleotide match to both a V gene segment and a J gene segment was required. Rearrangements were called productive when the CDR3 lacked stop codons and stayed in frame with V and J; all others were non-productive. Following IMGT convention, CDR3 was defined as the stretch from the second conserved V-encoded cysteine up to the conserved J-encoded phenylalanine. The earlier analysis of about 620 of the donors excluded sequences that lacked an unambiguous match to a single V gene segment. An earlier analysis of fewer than 650 of the donors classified V segments as functional when productive rearrangements were above 56.7% and as segregating when the standard deviation between donors was above 5%. A statistical classification framework was developed to diagnose cytomegalovirus status using the catalog of TCR beta chain sequences. A later analysis assigned V and J genes by comparing TCR nucleotide sequences with IMGT/GENE-DB human TR gene sequences. Using the TCRdist pipeline, a later analysis assigned CDR3 sequences along with most-parsimonious VDJ recombination scenarios. In a later analysis, each TCR beta chain was defined by its CDR3 amino acid sequence together with its V-gene family, and reads lacking a unique V-gene family were excluded. A later analysis removed several hundred highly shared, low-generation-probability nucleotide sequences to deal with suspected cross-contamination and a sequencing artifact. In a later analysis, a clonal expansion index was calculated for each public chain from normalized within-repertoire ranks of inferred template counts. In a later analysis, generation probabilities were computed with a VDJ recombination model fitted to out-of-frame rearrangements, and the resulting probabilities were checked against IGoR. Hypergeometric tests were used in a later analysis to score TCR-TCR, TCR-HLA and TCR-CMV co-occurrence, with a repertoire-size bias correction applied to the TCR pairs. In a later analysis, false discovery rates were estimated by permuting HLA or CMV assignments 20 times. In a later analysis, co-occurring TCRs were grouped using DBSCAN, and TCRdist sequence similarity was added for clustering within HLA-allele-positive subsets. Co-occurrence clustering excluded repertoires with fewer than 30,000 or more than 120,000 public chains, plus five with anomalous nucleotide sharing. TCRdb carries this immuneACCESS record with in-frame sequences only. Its versions omit some clonotypes, under half of them owing to an unresolved V gene in the studies checked, with the rest unexplained. V and J calls plus clone size are reproduced from that table; the DNA served to infer D and trimming. The sample table holds tens of thousands of clones. The ten top clones hold approximately 3.9% of the sample.

Comments on this clone: No antigen is known for it.

Sample: PBMCs. The chain was built from TRBV19 and TRBJ2-7; 14 bases in between match TRBD2. This clonotype was sampled from a female donor in good health and CMV-seropositive. The CDR3 corresponds to CASSTGLAGGIYEQYF. The nucleotides read TGTGCCAGTAGTACTGGACTAGCGGGGGGAATTTACGAGCAGTACTTC.